Listed below are T cell receptor beta chains from one sample, sequenced in a study of T cells in Graves' hyperthyroidism and ophthalmopathy. TCRdb re-called the multiplex PCR reads with MiXCR, one entry per CDR3 protein. The sample has a few hundred thousand distinct CDR3 sequences, 15% to 19% seen once; the top ten hold about 7%. What was sequenced was blood. These receptor sequences come from a woman aged 25 to 39 with Graves' hyperthyroidism. The CDR3 runs from the conserved cysteine through the conserved F or W. D genes are given only for firm matches. Only part of the rows carry a size: once, few, many, or a class if the clone is expanded.

few	15	TRBV6-1	TRBD1	TRBJ1-5	CASRGGNRGNQPQHF	TGTGCCAGCAGAGGGGGAAACAGGGGAAATCAGCCCCAGCATTTT
many	12	TRBV7-8	TRBD1	TRBJ1-1	CASSFGQAVAFF	TGTGCCAGCAGCTTTGGACAGGCGGTAGCTTTCTTT
many	13	TRBV12-3/TRBV12-4	-	TRBJ1-2	CASSQDRFYGYTF	TGTGCCAGCAGTCAAGACAGATTTTATGGCTACACCTTC
-	14	TRBV20-1	-	TRBJ2-2	CSAYGSGNTGELFF	TGCAGTGCTTACGGTAGCGGGAACACCGGGGAGCTGTTTTTT
many	14	TRBV28	TRBD1	TRBJ1-1	CASSYRGLGTEAFF	TGTGCCAGCAGTTACAGGGGCCTGGGGACTGAAGCTTTCTTT
few	17	TRBV4-3	-	TRBJ2-2	CASSQVMTDFNTGELFF	TGCGCCAGCAGCCAAGTAATGACAGACTTTAACACCGGGGAGCTGTTTTTT
many	16	TRBV6-1	TRBD2	TRBJ2-1	CASSDPSGSSYNEQFF	TGTGCCAGCAGTGATCCTAGCGGGAGTTCTTACAATGAGCAGTTCTTC
few	16	TRBV15	-	TRBJ1-1	CATSRDIATGRARAFF	TGTGCCACCAGCAGAGACATCGCGACGGGTAGGGCTCGGGCTTTCTTT
-	13	TRBV3-1	-	TRBJ1-2	CASSHGDGYGYTF	TGTGCCAGCAGCCACGGTGACGGCTATGGCTACACCTTC
many	14	TRBV5-1	TRBD1	TRBJ2-1	CASSLGDRVNEQFF	TGCGCCAGCAGCTTGGGGGACAGGGTTAATGAGCAGTTCTTC
many	13	TRBV30	-	TRBJ2-4	CAWSGGPRTIQYF	TGTGCCTGGAGTGGGGGACCCAGGACTATTCAGTACTTC
few	15	TRBV6-9	-	TRBJ2-7	CASSYRAALSYEQYF	TGTGCCAGCAGTTACCGCGCCGCCCTTTCCTACGAGCAGTACTTC
many	16	TRBV6-6	TRBD2	TRBJ2-7	CASSYSDSGSSYEQYF	TGTGCCAGCAGTTACTCTGATAGCGGGAGCTCCTACGAGCAGTACTTC
many	14	TRBV18	-	TRBJ2-3	CASSPPGQTNTQYF	TGTGCCAGCTCACCACCGGGACAAACGAATACGCAGTATTTT
once	16	TRBV11-2	TRBD1	TRBJ2-7	CASSLGTGIPPHEQYF	TGTGCCAGCAGCCTGGGGACAGGCATTCCTCCTCACGAGCAGTACTTC
many	16	TRBV2	-	TRBJ2-7	CASSEGTAGPTYEQYF	TGTGCCAGCAGTGAAGGAACGGCAGGTCCAACCTACGAGCAGTACTTC
-	14	TRBV29-1	-	TRBJ2-3	CSVTFRVSTDTQYF	TGCAGCGTTACATTTAGGGTGAGCACAGATACGCAGTATTTT
many	15	TRBV12-3/TRBV12-4	-	TRBJ2-1	CASSMMTSSYNEQFF	TGTGCCAGCAGTATGATGACTAGCTCCTACAATGAGCAGTTCTTC
many	14	TRBV20-1	TRBD2	TRBJ2-7	CSAESGSGFYEQYF	TGCAGTGCTGAGAGCGGGAGTGGATTCTACGAGCAGTACTTC
few	14	TRBV5-6	-	TRBJ2-5	CASSFRDYQETQYF	TGTGCCAGCAGCTTCCGGGACTACCAAGAGACCCAGTACTTC
-	20	TRBV27	TRBD1	TRBJ2-1	CASSLSPVITDRGQSNEQFF	TGTGCCAGCAGTTTATCGCCCGTAATTACAGACAGGGGGCAGAGCAATGAGCAGTTCTTC
many	15	TRBV5-6	-	TRBJ1-1	CASSKQGHANTEAFF	TGTGCCAGCAGCAAACAGGGCCACGCGAACACTGAAGCTTTCTTT
few	15	TRBV4-3	TRBD1	TRBJ2-4	CASSQDRQGANIQYF	TGCGCCAGCAGCCAAGATCGACAGGGGGCCAACATTCAGTACTTC
many	15	TRBV12-3/TRBV12-4	TRBD1	TRBJ1-1	CASRPGQVPNTEAFF	TGTGCCAGCAGGCCGGGACAGGTGCCGAACACTGAAGCTTTCTTT
many	17	TRBV28	-	TRBJ1-3	CASSWTRQGPFGNTIYF	TGTGCCAGCAGTTGGACGCGTCAGGGACCCTTTGGAAACACCATATATTTT
many	16	TRBV2	TRBD2	TRBJ2-3	CASSAGLASFTDTQYF	TGTGCCAGCAGTGCGGGACTAGCGTCCTTCACAGATACGCAGTATTTT
many	13	TRBV7-9	-	TRBJ2-7	CASTRGDSYEQYF	TGTGCCAGCACTCGAGGGGATTCCTACGAGCAGTACTTC
few	13	TRBV15	-	TRBJ1-5	CATSGGRNRPQHF	TGTGCCACCAGCGGGGGGAGGAATCGGCCCCAGCATTTT